This T cell receptor (beta chain) was retrieved from a study of cytomegalovirus exposure and HLA in healthy donors (dated by TCRdb to 2016 to 2017). Regarding the research as a whole: An earlier analysis of roughly 500 of the donors reported approximately 270 Gb of sequence data and 100 million to 130 million unique TCR beta sequences from approximately 180 million T cells. Donor age, sex, ethnicity and CMV serostatus were compiled together with the repertoire data. Rather than drawing on any new phenotypic data, the later analysis identified candidate immune exposures from TCR beta sequences and the way those sequences occurred across donors. All discovery cohort repertoires had been generated on a single sequencing platform. Roughly 310 gigabases of sequencing data and tens of millions of unique TCR sequences were included in an early release covering over 600 HLA-typed donors. In an earlier analysis of about 590 of the donors, high-throughput TCR beta sequencing was used to judge whether each TCR beta V gene segment behaved as functional or pseudogenic. Besides the first cohort of roughly 660 subjects, a separate validation cohort made up of over 95 different subjects was used. Roughly five DR-DQ haplotypes were handled as single units for association and clustering, since linkage in the cohort was strong. The T cell repertoires of 700 or so subjects were profiled by immunosequencing and related to cytomegalovirus serostatus. HLA typing included class I and class II loci at four-digit resolution. Of the 300 to 400 genotyped donors, approximately 83% fell in the genetic ancestry cluster associated with self-reported Caucasian donors. Among 300 to 500 genotyped donors of the cohort, an average of approximately 220,000 unique TCR beta nucleotide sequences was sequenced per donor, of which about 19% were non-productive. The aim of the study was to test whether cataloging public T cell receptors could identify signatures of past pathogen exposure. The study combined high-throughput TCR immunosequencing, statistical association of individual TCRs with disease status, and machine learning to predict cytomegalovirus infection status. A later analysis re-analyzed previously published TCR beta repertoires from 600 to 850 donors and added high-resolution HLA genotyping to study TCR occurrence patterns. A later genetic analysis used genome-wide SNP genotypes for about three fifths of the 666 donors, treating that subset as a discovery cohort. The number of donors typed differed by locus, with roughly 629-640 for A, B, C, DRB1 and DQB1, more than 500 for DQA1, 600 to 610 for DPA1, and some 440 for DPB1. What the authors observed across the whole study: In vitro tests confirmed that a few of the cytomegalovirus-associated TCR beta chains recognize cytomegalovirus antigens. The classifier was reported to diagnose cytomegalovirus status with high specificity and sensitivity in both the original cohort and the validation cohort. In an earlier analysis of roughly 500 of the donors, most TCR beta V segments appeared in productive rearrangements about 87% or about 30% of the time, broadly matching IMGT annotations. It was suggested by the authors that the approach could potentially be generalized to other disease states and immunological phenotypes. A later genetic analysis associated a missense DCLRE1C variant with V-gene and J-gene trimming of TCR beta chains, and an independent cohort replicated the association. This cohort had only TCR beta chains sequenced, and the lack of alpha or paired-chain data limited which features could be detected. Most CMV-associated TCR beta chains appeared to be HLA-restricted in a later analysis, and the HLA associations seemed to be driven largely by CMV exposure. In the study, 164 TCR beta chains were listed as associated with cytomegalovirus. The sequencing pipeline was judged likely to have produced a cluster of highly shared sequence variants as a technical artifact. According to a later genetic analysis, donors in an Asian-associated ancestry cluster had fewer N-insertions in productive TCRs than the approximately 670-donor mean. Correlated functional status among segregating V segments might be attributable to linkage disequilibrium, but an unknown experimental factor could not be ruled out. A further reported finding was that TCR beta sequences accurately predicted the HLA-A and HLA-B alleles for most subjects in the first cohort. Fewer than 20 rarely observed V segments, including chromosome 9 orphons, were excluded from the earlier analysis of approximately 500 of the donors because counts were too low. In a later analysis, TCR association rates were found to vary across HLA loci, with the most associated TCRs seen for DRB1 alleles and the fewest for HLA-C alleles. HLA typing was unavailable for some donors at each locus, so association tests used only the typed subset. Across donors, most TCR sequences were observed very rarely, whereas some public TCRs were present in many individuals. A later analysis associated 15,000 to 20,000 TCR beta sequences with specific HLA alleles at a false discovery rate of 0.05. In a later analysis, HLA-associated TCR beta chains showed more clonal expansion and lower generation probabilities than non-associated chains that were equally common. Some IMGT-functional V segments, including TRBV6-2 and TRBV6-3, could not be distinguished by the 87-base-pair reads and were therefore excluded. Several of the top co-occurrence clusters appeared to be linked to parvovirus B19, influenza, CMV and Epstein-Barr virus, according to a later analysis. Assigning TCR associations to individual alleles was difficult when HLA alleles, especially DR and DQ, strongly co-occurred. For the cohort, immune exposure information was limited to CMV serostatus. The presence/absence analyses assumed that sequencing depth was roughly uniform across donors, and that assumption may not be true.

The cysteine opens and the phenylalanine closes a CDR3 of 14 amino acids. Kept here is only the CDR3 DNA, which spans 42 bases and is read in frame from base 1. The germline V gene (reference sequence) sets CDR1 to LNHDA and CDR2 to SQIVND. The cohort was made up of about 610 healthy bone marrow donors. At the time of sampling, all cohort members were nominally healthy, though unrecorded immune exposures were likely present. CMV serostatus was positive for about 270 and negative for about 50% of the roughly 700 cohort members, and was not recorded for this donor. A peripheral blood sample was collected from each donor, and TCR beta sequencing was performed on peripheral blood mononuclear cells. The Qiagen DNeasy Blood Extraction Kit was used to extract genomic DNA from the blood cell samples. With respect to this clone: Which antigen it targets is not known. Per-base qualities were not stored, and no clone one base away is much larger.

Library preparation used the immunoSEQ multiplex PCR assay. A mixture of 60 forward primers for TCR Vbeta segments and 13 reverse primers for TCR Jbeta segments was used in the multiplex PCR. The CDR3 region of rearranged TCR beta genes was amplified from genomic DNA with a multiplex PCR assay. The amplified TCR beta libraries were sequenced on the Illumina HiSeq System as 87-base-pair reads. The published analysis was carried out like this. Across the roughly 700 repertoires, a later analysis counted about 81 million unique TCR beta chains, roughly 11 million of which were shared by at least two donors. Raw reads were error-corrected and collapsed into unique sequences with a nearest-neighbor algorithm that merged closely related sequences to remove PCR and sequencing errors. CDR3 sequences were aligned to IMGT reference sequences to assign V, D and J gene segments. For a sequence to be retained, a match of at least six nucleotides was required to both a V gene segment and a J gene segment. A rearrangement was called productive if the CDR3 had no stop codons and remained in frame with V and J, and every other rearrangement was called non-productive. CDR3 was defined by IMGT convention, running from the second conserved V-encoded cysteine to the conserved J-encoded phenylalanine. The earlier analysis of some 580 of the donors excluded any sequence lacking an unambiguous match to a single V gene segment. In an earlier analysis of several hundred of the donors, V segments were called functional above 56.7% productive rearrangements and were called segregating when the between-donor standard deviation exceeded 5%. A statistical classification framework was built to diagnose cytomegalovirus status from the catalog of TCR beta chain sequences. A later analysis assigned V and J genes by comparing TCR nucleotide sequences with IMGT/GENE-DB human TR gene sequences. Using the TCRdist pipeline, a later analysis assigned CDR3 sequences along with most-parsimonious VDJ recombination scenarios. A later analysis defined each TCR beta chain by its CDR3 amino acid sequence plus V-gene family, and excluded reads lacking a unique V-gene family. As a way to deal with suspected cross-contamination and a sequencing artifact, a later analysis dropped roughly 620 nucleotide sequences that were highly shared and had low generation probability. For each public chain, a later analysis derived a clonal expansion index from normalized ranks of inferred template counts within each repertoire. Generation probabilities in a later analysis came from a VDJ recombination model fitted to out-of-frame rearrangements, and those results were checked against IGoR. Hypergeometric tests were used in a later analysis to score TCR-TCR, TCR-HLA and TCR-CMV co-occurrence, with a repertoire-size bias correction applied to the TCR pairs. A later analysis estimated false discovery rates by permuting HLA or CMV assignments 20 times. In a later analysis, co-occurring TCRs were grouped using DBSCAN, and TCRdist sequence similarity was added for clustering within HLA-allele-positive subsets. Co-occurrence clustering excluded repertoires with fewer than 30,000 or more than 120,000 public chains, plus five with anomalous nucleotide sharing. TCRdb provides this immuneACCESS table in a form limited to in-frame rearrangements. Some clones are lacking; in checked studies, under half of them reflect an unresolved V gene, and why the rest are absent is not known. The DNA was the basis for D and trimming; V, J and clone size are from that table. This sample has some 170,000 clones in its table, and about two thirds of those were observed once. The ten largest account for about 2.5% of the sample.

This clonotype was obtained from a human donor in good health. The chain is made from TRBV19 and TRBJ2-7; the D call is possibly TRBD1 or TRBD2, each sharing 5 bases. Sequencing used PBMCs. The CDR3 in this case is CATSPAGQAYEQYF. In nucleotides, the sequence is TGTGCAACTAGTCCCGCAGGACAAGCCTACGAGCAGTACTTC.